This TCR beta chain came from a study of shared T cell receptors in the human thymus (dated by TCRdb to the early 2020s). About the study as a whole: The study investigated the way shared, self-reactive T-cell receptor alpha chains are produced in the human thymus.

The CDR3, from cysteine to phenylalanine, totals 18 residues. Only the CDR3 DNA stays, 54 bases, in frame from base 1. CDR1 SNHLY and CDR2 FYNNEI are derived from the germline V gene. Clipping removes 4 bases from V and 5 bases from J, with 14 as the unmatched junction base count. For this clone: Its antigen remains undetermined. One base away there is no much larger clone; base qualities are not given.

The library was obtained by the immunoSEQ multiplex PCR assay. TCRdb holds this immuneACCESS table with in-frame rearrangements only. Some clones are missing; in checked studies, unresolved V genes explain under half, and the rest has no known cause. This sample has roughly 560,000 clones in its table, and around three quarters of those were observed once. Of the sample, more than 0.01% is held by the ten largest clones. The sample was also reused in another study, on human thymus T cells. The second paper states: Donors were immunologically healthy infants undergoing open corrective cardiac surgery for congenital heart defects in Finland. Thymus tissue was collected as surgical resects that were removed during corrective cardiac surgery. Usage of V and J gene segments appeared to be biased in both the thymic and the peripheral blood repertoires. The related research reported highly overlapping thymic TCR repertoires among unrelated individuals. TCR alpha and beta repertoires from about 8 infant thymus samples and four related peripheral blood samples were characterized in the study. The cohort included over five male and a couple of female infants, with donor ages spanning 7 to 244 days. Thymocytes were released mechanically from tissue and stored at -70 °C as pellets of about 9-32 million cells. Genomic DNA was extracted from frozen cell pellets with a QIAsymphony instrument. TCRB and TCRAD loci were amplified from a standardized quantity of quality-controlled genomic DNA using the immunoSEQ multiplex PCR assay. The V(D)J region was spanned by amplicons of a length sufficient to cover the CDR3 and to identify V and J genes. The amplicons were sequenced on an Illumina platform via the commercial immunoSEQ service. Primer bias and sequencing errors were corrected as previously described, and TCRAD and TCRB were defined on the basis of the IMGT database. Repertoires were analysed with immunoSEQ Analyzer 3.0 and VDJTools, covering basic statistics, V/J segment usage, diversity estimates, rarefaction and pairwise overlap. Chao1, ChaoE, Efron-Thisted, Shannon and inverse Simpson indices were used to estimate diversity, which was also estimated on datasets down-sampled to the smallest sample. Repertoire overlap was assessed by strict matching of CDR3 nucleotide sequence, V gene and J gene, and clustering was done by Jaccard-based multidimensional scaling. Thymus samples yielded on average approximately 800,000 unique TCRB clonotypes, compared with 75,000 to 100,000 from blood samples.

The V and J segments used are TRBV2 and TRBJ2-4, and 10 junction bases match TRBD2. The receptor was isolated from a boy less than two years old with a congenital heart defect. Donor details come from another sample of the same person, matched by shared clones. The sequencing sample was made of thymocytes. The DNA sequence is given as TGTGCCAGCAGTGGGACTAGCGGATCCCGGAGATGGGAAAACATTCAGTACTTC. Its translation is CASSGTSGSRRWENIQYF.